A single T cell receptor (beta chain) is shown here with its context. The target antigen is unknown. TCRdb's copy holds only in-frame clones and misses some; the assay was immunoSEQ multiplex PCR. The profile covers roughly 400,000 clones, with about 88% appearing a single time and around 2% taken by the ten largest. CDR1 and CDR2 from the germline V gene are KGHSH and LQKENI. The V end was cut by 3 bases, the J end by 3 bases, with 10 bases between. The CDR3 runs 14 residues. Sample treatment: around 19 received Ad26.COV2.S at low or high dose, single or two shots; roughly five received placebo; per-sample allocation not given. Sampling occurred on day 63 after the first vaccine or placebo injection. The sample originates from a study of Ad26.COV2.S vaccination and SARS-CoV-2 variants. Overall study findings and caveats: Assessments of TCR breadth and depth may have underestimated the total T cell responses.

The source material was peripheral blood, sampled in a trial of Ad26.COV2.S vaccine versus placebo. This TCR was sampled from a person aged 18-65 years who received the Ad26.COV2.S COVID-19 vaccine or a placebo. The genes are TRBV18 and TRBJ2-3, with D perhaps matching TRBD1 (6 bases). The CDR3 reads CASSPRQGTDTQYF. DNA for the CDR3: TGTGCCAGCTCACCTCGCCAGGGGACAGATACGCAGTATTTT.